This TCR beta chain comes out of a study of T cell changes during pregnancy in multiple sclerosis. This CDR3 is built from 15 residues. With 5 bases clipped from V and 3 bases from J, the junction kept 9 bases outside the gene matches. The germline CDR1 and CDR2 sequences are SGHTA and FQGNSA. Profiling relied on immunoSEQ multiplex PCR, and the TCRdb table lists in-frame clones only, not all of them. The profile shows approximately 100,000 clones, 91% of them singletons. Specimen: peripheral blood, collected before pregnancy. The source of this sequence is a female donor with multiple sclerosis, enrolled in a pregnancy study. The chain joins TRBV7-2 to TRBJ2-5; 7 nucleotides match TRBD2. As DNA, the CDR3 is TGTGCCAGCAGCCTAACCGCGGGACTAAAAGAGACCCAGTACTTC. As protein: CASSLTAGLKETQYF.